These 10 T cell receptor beta chains came from one sample sequenced in a study of breast tumors, draining lymph nodes, adjacent tissues. MiXCR, run by TCRdb on the multiplex PCR reads, gives a single entry per CDR3 protein. This table holds about 230,000 distinct CDR3 sequences, roughly 32% found once. Axillary draining lymph nodes of breast cancer patients supplied the node samples. The sequenced sample consisted of axillary lymph node tissue. These receptors all come from a female donor with breast cancer. Some clones in this sample may be carry-over from other donors' samples.

This clonotype was seen many times. The gene calls are TRBV30 and TRBJ2-5, with TRBD2 matching 10 bases. This CDR3 has 16 residues. Per germline, CDR1 GTSNPN and CDR2 SVGIG (reference sequence). With V trimmed by 0 bases and J by 4 bases, 8 bases remained unmatched. In DNA form, the CDR3 reads TGTGCCTGGAGTGTACCCGTAGCGGGAGGAGGAGAGACCCAGTACTTC. It codes for CAWSVPVAGGGETQYF.

This clonotype was seen at least ten times. The chain joins TRBV2 to TRBJ1-5, with a possible D match to TRBD1 (5 bases). V was pared by 7 bases and J by 4 bases, with 11 bases between. The CDR3 runs to 13 residues. Germline V gene sequence: CDR1 SNHLY, CDR2 FYNNEI. In nucleotides, the CDR3 is TGTGCCAGCAATTGGGACGGGAATCAGCCCCAGCATTTT. The encoded protein is CASNWDGNQPQHF.

This clonotype showed up just a few times. The chain employs TRBV5-4 and TRBJ1-6; maybe TRBD1 (6 bases). CDR3 length: 16 amino acids. Germline V gives CDR1 SGHNT, CDR2 YYREEE (reference sequence). V lost 3 bases, J lost 5 bases, and 15 bases lay in between. For the CDR3, the DNA is TGTGCCAGCAGCTCCGGGACACCGGCTGATAATTCACCCCTCCACTTT. It is translated as CASSSGTPADNSPLHF.

This clonotype was seen ten or more times. The rearrangement uses TRBV2 and TRBJ2-7; 7 bases align to TRBD1. CDR1 and CDR2 from the germline V gene are SNHLY and FYNNEI. This CDR3 contains 15 residues. Germline trimming cut 8 bases from V and 0 bases from J; bases unmatched to any gene: 10. The CDR3 sequence: CASLVGTVTSYEQYF. For the CDR3, the DNA is TGTGCCAGCTTAGTAGGGACAGTGACCTCCTACGAGCAGTACTTC.

This clonotype was detected many times. V and J are TRBV7-8 and TRBJ2-3, with D perhaps assigned TRBD1 or TRBD2 (5 bases each). The CDR3 covers 14 residues. Germline CDR1 reads SGHVS; CDR2 reads FQNEAQ. V lost 5 bases and J lost 7, with 16 bases in between. The CDR3 DNA reads as TGTGCCAGCAGCCCGGGAAGAGAGGGGCATACGCAGTATTTT. Amino acids: CASSPGREGHTQYF.

The chain links TRBV24-1 to TRBJ1-2, with D possibly TRBD1 on 5 matching bases. Per the germline V gene, CDR1 is KGHDR and CDR2 is SFDVKD. The V and J ends lost 5 bases and 7 bases respectively, with 10 bases between them. The CDR3 is 12 residues long. CDR3 residues: CATSGEGPGYTF. The CDR3 region has the DNA TGTGCCACCAGTGGGGAGGGACCTGGCTACACCTTC.

This clonotype has just a few counts. This clone may be a read error of a much larger clone one base away. The CDR3 does not close with the conserved phenylalanine or tryptophan, likely indicating a read error. The CDR3 loop is CASSKDRIKETQYL. Written as DNA, the CDR3 is TGTGCCAGCAGCAAGGACAGGATCAAAGAGACCCAGTACCTC. The chain uses TRBV7-9 and TRBJ2-5; TRBD1 matches at 7 bases. This CDR3 is 14 amino acids long. With V trimmed by 5 bases and J by 3 bases, 6 bases remained unmatched. Per germline, CDR1 SEHNR and CDR2 FQNEAQ (reference sequence).

CDR3: CASSSTTSGRPKNIQYF. DNA for the CDR3: TGTGCCAGCAGTTCCACCACTAGCGGGAGGCCCAAAAACATTCAGTACTTC. This chain joins TRBV27 and TRBJ2-4; TRBD2 matches 12 bases. The length of the CDR3 is 17 residues. J gave up 2 bases and V 4 bases, and 6 bases lay outside the gene matches. The germline CDR1 and CDR2 sequences are MNHEY and SMNVEV (reference sequence).

The chain joins TRBV28 to TRBJ1-5, with 8 nucleotides matching TRBD1. The J segment lost 4 bases and the V segment lost 6 bases, leaving 8 bases of the junction unmatched. The CDR3 covers 15 residues. The V gene's germline CDR1 is MDHEN and CDR2 SYDVKM. The CDR3 DNA sequence: TGTGCCAGCAGAACTGGACAGGGTCGGAATCAGCCCCAGCATTTT. This gives the protein CASRTGQGRNQPQHF.

This clonotype has at least ten counts. The CDR3 DNA sequence: TGTGCCTGGAGAAGCGGGCCTTACAATGAGCAGTTCTTC. The encoded protein is CAWRSGPYNEQFF. J is TRBJ2-1 and V is TRBV30; D is perhaps TRBD2 (6 bases). Per germline, CDR1 GTSNPN and CDR2 SVGIG (reference sequence). The V gene lost 3 bases and the J gene lost 4 bases, with 10 bases spanning the gap. The CDR3 extends over 13 amino acids.